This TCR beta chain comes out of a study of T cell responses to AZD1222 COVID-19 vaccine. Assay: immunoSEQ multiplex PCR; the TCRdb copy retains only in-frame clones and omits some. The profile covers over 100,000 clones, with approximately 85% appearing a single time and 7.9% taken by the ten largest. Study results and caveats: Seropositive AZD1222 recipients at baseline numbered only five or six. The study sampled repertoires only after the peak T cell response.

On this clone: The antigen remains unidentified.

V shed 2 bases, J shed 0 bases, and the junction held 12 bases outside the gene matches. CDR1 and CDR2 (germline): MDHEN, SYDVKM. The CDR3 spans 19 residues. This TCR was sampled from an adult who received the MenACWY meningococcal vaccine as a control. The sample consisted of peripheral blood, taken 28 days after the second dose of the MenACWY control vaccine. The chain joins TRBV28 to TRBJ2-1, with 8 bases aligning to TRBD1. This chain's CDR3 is CASSLVGGTGISSYNEQFF. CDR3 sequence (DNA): TGTGCCAGCAGTTTAGTAGGGGGGACAGGAATTAGCTCCTACAATGAGCAGTTCTTC.